The clone carrying this T cell receptor (beta chain) was observed many times. Its antigen is currently unknown. The source of the sample is a study of CD8 T cells in ankylosing spondylitis. CDR1 and CDR2 (germline): LNHNV, YYDKDF (reference sequence). The CDR3 length is 15 residues. The V and J ends lost 1 base and 8 bases, in that order; junction bases with no gene match: 7. 5'-RACE, quantitative and with molecular barcodes, yielded the TCR beta libraries. MiXCR, run by TCRdb on the 5' RACE reads, gives a single entry per CDR3 protein. The sample includes 50,000 to 70,000 distinct CDR3 sequences, roughly 6.2% of them seen just once. Whole-study results and caveats: Reportedly, disease-linked clones are significantly enriched in ankylosing spondylitis patients' matched synovial fluid. There was a TCR beta motif, made of several highly homologous variants, that appeared characteristic of ankylosing spondylitis blood.

V is TRBV15 and J is TRBJ1-2; 10 positions match TRBD1. Sequencing was carried out using synovial fluid, either unsorted or a sorted T cell fraction (not recorded which). This sequence originates from a male donor with ankylosing spondylitis. DNA for the CDR3: TGTGCCACCAGCAGAGGAGGGACAGGGGTTGTAGGCTACACCTTC. Amino acids: CATSRGGTGVVGYTF.